The 8 T cell receptor beta chains presented below share a single source sample, sequenced in a study of monozygotic twins with inflammatory bowel disease (dated by TCRdb to the late 2010s). Libraries were made using 5' RACE. Sequencing relied on an Illumina HiSeq 2500. Following reprocessing of the reads by TCRdb, the data hold one row per CDR3 protein sequence and no DNA is available. The sample's records list over 200,000 distinct CDR3 sequences. The biggest ten clones account for approximately 7.7% of the sample. The specimen was blood. Source of these receptors: a human donor with ulcerative colitis or Crohn's disease, or a healthy co-twin of an affected twin (not recorded which).

The rearrangement links TRBV18 to TRBJ1-1; the TCRdb call, TRBD1, lacks DNA for checking. Per germline, CDR1 KGHSH and CDR2 LQKENI. The CDR3 totals 15 residues. The CDR3 region is CASSSVGGTNTEAFF.

The rearrangement uses TRBV6-1 and TRBJ2-2; TCRdb's D call, TRBD2, is unchecked because there is no DNA. In germline, CDR1 is MNHNS, CDR2 SASEGT. The CDR3 runs 16 residues. The CDR3 reads CASSPVAGSGTGELFF.

The chain recombines TRBV5-1 with TRBJ2-7; TCRdb outputs TRBD1, but without DNA this stays unchecked. The CDR3 is made up of 14 amino acids. From germline, CDR1 is SGHRS and CDR2 YFSETQ. The CDR3 loop reads CASSQIGTGTEQYF. Full variable domain (missing parts from reference TRBV5-1 and TRBJ2-7): KAGVTQTPRYLIKTRGQQVTLSCSPISGHRSVSWYQQTPGQGLQFLFEYFSETQRNKGNFPGRFSGRQFSNSRSEMNVSTLELGDSALYLCASSQIGTGTEQYFGPGTRLTVT.

V and J are TRBV7-8 and TRBJ2-3; the D call of TRBD2 rests on TCRdb alone, since no DNA is present to check it. The CDR3 runs 15 residues. The germline CDR1 and CDR2 sequences are SGHVS and FQNEAQ. This CDR3 is CASTPKAASTDTQYF.

CDR3 sequence: CASSPMGVAGELFF. The chain combines TRBV2 with TRBJ2-2; TCRdb calls TRBD1, which cannot be checked without DNA. From germline, CDR1 is SNHLY and CDR2 FYNNEI. The CDR3 has 14 amino acids. The variable domain in full, with the rest retrieved from reference TRBV2 and TRBJ2-2, is EPEVTQTPSHQVTQMGQEVILRCVPISNHLYFYWYRQILGQKVEFLVSFYNNEISEKSEIFDDQFSVERPDGSNFTLKIRSTKLEDSAMYFCASSPMGVAGELFFGEGSRLTVL.

The V gene is TRBV7-6, the J gene TRBJ2-7; TCRdb's assignment of TRBD2 cannot be checked, as there is no DNA. Germline V gene lookup returns CDR1 SGHVS and CDR2 FNYEAQ. The CDR3 has 16 residues. CDR3 amino acids: CASSLTRHGTTYEQYF. Supplemented by reference TRBV7-6 and TRBJ2-7, the full variable domain reads GAGVSQSPRYKVTKRGQDVALRCDPISGHVSLYWYRQALGQGPEFLTYFNYEAQQDKSGLPNDRFSAERPEGSISTLTIQRTEQRDSAMYRCASSLTRHGTTYEQYFGPGTRLTVT.

The rearrangement joins TRBV19 to TRBJ2-1. The CDR3 length is 15 residues. Germline V gene data show CDR1 as LNHDA and CDR2 as SQIVND (reference sequence). The CDR3 is CASSIHLSSYNEQFF. The full variable domain, completed using reference TRBV19 and TRBJ2-1, is DGGITQSPKYLFRKEGQNVTLSCEQNLNHDAMYWYRQDPGQGLRLIYYSQIVNDFQKGDIAEGYSVSREKKESFPLTVTSAQKNPTAFYLCASSIHLSSYNEQFFGPGTRLTVL.

The rearrangement joins TRBV7-2 to TRBJ2-1; TCRdb indicates TRBD1, and absent DNA this call remains unverified. CDR3 length: 16 residues. The germline CDR1 and CDR2 sequences are SGHTA and FQGNSA. CDR3 amino acids: CASSSMGGTTYNEQFF.